This paragraph covers one TCR beta chain sequence. The antigen is undetermined. Sequencing was performed with immunoSEQ multiplex PCR; in TCRdb, only in-frame clones are kept and a portion is missing. This sample yields over 2 million clones, of which roughly 95% are seen a single time; about 0.13% belongs to the top ten. The entry originates in a study of shared clonotypes between healthy human individuals. In the study overall: CD4 naive and CD4 memory each took three plates per donor, while CD8 naive took two and CD8 memory one.

With 0 bases removed from V and 8 bases from J, the gap between germline ends came to 17 bases. Germline assignment: CDR1 SGDLS and CDR2 YYNGEE. CDR3 size: 15 residues. Whole-study results and caveats: The diversity represented, both genetic and in exposure history, was limited by few donors. Despite large depth, sorted-subset datasets appeared incompletely sequenced.

All participating donors were Caucasian adults from Nashville, Tennessee. The chain couples TRBV9 to TRBJ1-2; D is ambiguous. Sample: naive CD4+ T cells sorted from blood. The subset denotes: CD45RA+ positively selected. This TCR derives from a man aged 18 to 29 in good health. The CDR3: CASSVVGHRPVGYTF. The DNA of the CDR3 is TGTGCCAGCAGCGTAGTAGGGCACCGACCGGTCGGCTACACCTTC.